This T cell receptor (beta chain) originates from a study of identical twins. TCRdb analysed the 5' RACE reads with MiXCR anew, one entry per CDR3 protein. The table records approximately 590,000 distinct CDR3 sequences, roughly 9.9% of them present only once. V lost 2 bases, J lost 2 bases, and 7 bases lay in between. The CDR3 is 13 residues long. Germline CDR1 SGHRS, CDR2 YFSETQ. Separately, the same data were catalogued under a study of yellow fever vaccine responses in identical twins.

The receptor was derived from a woman between 18 and 29 years old in good health. The sequencing input was PBMCs. The chain has TRBV5-1 and TRBJ1-1; D uncertain. The CDR3 sequence is CASSFQANTEAFF. CDR3 sequence (DNA): TGCGCCAGCAGCTTCCAGGCCAACACTGAAGCTTTCTTT.